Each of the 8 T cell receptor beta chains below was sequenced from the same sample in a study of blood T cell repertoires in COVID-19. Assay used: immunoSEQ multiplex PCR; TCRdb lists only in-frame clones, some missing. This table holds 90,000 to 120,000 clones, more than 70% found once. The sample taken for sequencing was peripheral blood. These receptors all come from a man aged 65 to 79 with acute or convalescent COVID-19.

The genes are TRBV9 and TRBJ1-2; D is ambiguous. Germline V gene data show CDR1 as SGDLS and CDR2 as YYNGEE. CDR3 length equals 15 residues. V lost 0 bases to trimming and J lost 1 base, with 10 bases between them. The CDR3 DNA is TGTGCCAGCAGCGTAGAAGAGATTCTTAACTATGGCTACACCTTC. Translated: CASSVEEILNYGYTF.

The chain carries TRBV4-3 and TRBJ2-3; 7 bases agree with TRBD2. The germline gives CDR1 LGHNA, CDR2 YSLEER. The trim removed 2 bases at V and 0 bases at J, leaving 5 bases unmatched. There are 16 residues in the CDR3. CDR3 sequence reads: CASSQRLAVSTDTQYF. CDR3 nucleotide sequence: TGCGCCAGCAGCCAACGCCTAGCGGTTAGCACAGATACGCAGTATTTT.

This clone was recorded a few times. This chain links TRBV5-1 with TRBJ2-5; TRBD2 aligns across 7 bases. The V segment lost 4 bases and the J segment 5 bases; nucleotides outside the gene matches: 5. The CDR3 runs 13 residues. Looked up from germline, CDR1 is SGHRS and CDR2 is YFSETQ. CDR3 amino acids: CASSPSGDETQYF. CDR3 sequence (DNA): TGCGCCAGCAGCCCGAGCGGGGATGAGACCCAGTACTTC.

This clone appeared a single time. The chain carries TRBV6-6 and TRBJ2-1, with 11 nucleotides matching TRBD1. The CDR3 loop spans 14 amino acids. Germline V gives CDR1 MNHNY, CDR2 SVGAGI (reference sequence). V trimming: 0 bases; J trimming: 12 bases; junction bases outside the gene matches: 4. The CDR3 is CASSYSGQGGSQFF. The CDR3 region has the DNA TGTGCCAGCAGTTACTCGGGACAGGGGGGCTCGCAGTTCTTC.

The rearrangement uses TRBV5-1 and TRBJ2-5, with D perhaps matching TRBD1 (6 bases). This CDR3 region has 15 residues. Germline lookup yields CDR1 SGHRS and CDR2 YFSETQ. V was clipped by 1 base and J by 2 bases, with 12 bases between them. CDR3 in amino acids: CASSLTGPTQETQYF. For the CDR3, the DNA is TGCGCCAGCAGCTTGACAGGGCCTACTCAAGAGACCCAGTACTTC.

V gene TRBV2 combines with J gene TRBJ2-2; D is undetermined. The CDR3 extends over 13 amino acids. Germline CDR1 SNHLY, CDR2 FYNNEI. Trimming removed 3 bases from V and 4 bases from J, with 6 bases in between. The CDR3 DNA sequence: TGTGCCAGCAGTGAGGTAGCCACCGGGGAGCTGTTTTTT. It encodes CASSEVATGELFF.

This CDR3 is CASSERQGATEAFF. The DNA for the CDR3 is TGCGCCAGCAGTGAGCGGCAGGGGGCTACTGAAGCTTTCTTT. The rearrangement uses TRBV10-1 and TRBJ1-1; TRBD1 matches 8 bases. CDR3 length equals 14 residues. Unmatched junction bases numbered 4, after V lost 2 bases and J lost 5 bases. Germline lookup yields CDR1 WNHNN and CDR2 SYGVQD (reference sequence).

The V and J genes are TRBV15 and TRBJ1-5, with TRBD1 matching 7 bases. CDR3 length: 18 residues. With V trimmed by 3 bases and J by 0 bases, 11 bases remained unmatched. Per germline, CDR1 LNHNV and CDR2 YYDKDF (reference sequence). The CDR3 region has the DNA TGTGCCACCAGCAGGTACCTTACAGGGGAGTATAGCAATCAGCCCCAGCATTTT. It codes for CATSRYLTGEYSNQPQHF.